The 4 T cell receptor beta chains presented below share a single source sample, sequenced in a study of shared clonotypes between healthy human individuals. Libraries were prepared by immunoSEQ multiplex PCR; TCRdb keeps only in-frame clonotypes and omits some of them. This table has some 1.5 million clones, approximately 98% appearing once. The sequenced material came from naive CD4+ T cells sorted from blood. Subset of the sample: CD45RA+ positively selected. The receptor set was obtained from a man aged 25 to 45 in good health.

J is TRBJ2-5 and V is TRBV29-1; D unclear. Trimming cost V 8 bases and J 1 base, with 14 bases left between them. The CDR3 loop spans 13 amino acids. CDR1 and CDR2 from the germline V gene are SQVTM and ANQGSEA. The DNA of the CDR3 is TGCAGCTACGGAATAGCAGTCCAAGAGACCCAGTACTTC. Encoded protein: CSYGIAVQETQYF.

The chain joins TRBV27 to TRBJ2-2; possible D gene TRBD1, 6 bases. The length of the CDR3 is 16 residues. Trimming removed 0 bases from V and 9 bases from J, with 17 bases in between. From germline, CDR1 is MNHEY and CDR2 SMNVEV (reference sequence). The CDR3 sequence is CASSLSGGPRARELFF. As DNA, the CDR3 is TGTGCCAGCAGTTTATCAGGGGGACCGCGGGCAAGGGAGCTGTTTTTT.

V and J are TRBV9 and TRBJ2-1; TRBD2 matches at 9 bases. Germline V gene sequence: CDR1 SGDLS, CDR2 YYNGEE. The CDR3 has 17 residues. Unmatched junction bases numbered 12, after V lost 4 bases and J lost 4 bases. The CDR3 sequence is CASSWRGSGSRYNEQFF. As DNA, the CDR3 is TGTGCCAGCAGCTGGAGGGGTAGCGGGAGTAGGTACAATGAGCAGTTCTTC.

The rearrangement uses TRBV10-1 and TRBJ2-1; TRBD2 aligns across 10 bases. CDR3 length: 15 amino acids. Germline CDR1 and CDR2: WNHNN and SYGVQD (reference sequence). Trimming took 3 bases from V and 5 from J; bases not matched to a gene: 4. As DNA, the CDR3 is TGCGCCAGCAGTGAAAGCGGGAGGGCAAACAATGAGCAGTTCTTC. This codes for CASSESGRANNEQFF.